Sequencing of this TCR beta chain was carried out in a study of T cells in localized non-small cell lung cancer. Study results and limitations: Adjacent lung exhibited a median of 57 among the 100 most abundant tumor clones.

Clones were sequenced by immunoSEQ multiplex PCR, and TCRdb holds only the in-frame ones, with some missing. The sample includes approximately 31,000 clones, approximately 90% seen only once; the top ten take about 17%. The germline CDR1 and CDR2 sequences are SGHNT and YENEEA. V dropped 4 bases and J dropped 4 bases, with 20 bases sitting between them. CDR3 size: 17 residues. This clone showed up just once. As yet, its antigen is unknown. The receptor was derived from a man aged 35-75 years with stage III lung adenocarcinoma. The material sequenced was peripheral blood mononuclear cells, taken before any cancer treatment. J is TRBJ1-5 and V is TRBV11-3; D is possibly TRBD1 (6 bases). CDR3 amino acids: CASSSYRERKRNQPQHF. The CDR3, as DNA: TGTGCCAGCAGCTCCTACAGGGAACGAAAAAGAAATCAGCCCCAGCATTTT. The whole variable domain, remainder taken from reference TRBV11-3 and TRBJ1-5, is EAGVVQSPRYKIIEKKQPVAFWCNPISGHNTLYWYLQNLGQGPELLIRYENEEAVDDSQLPKDRFSAERLKGVDSTLKIQPAELGDSAVYLCASSSYRERKRNQPQHFGDGTRLSIL.